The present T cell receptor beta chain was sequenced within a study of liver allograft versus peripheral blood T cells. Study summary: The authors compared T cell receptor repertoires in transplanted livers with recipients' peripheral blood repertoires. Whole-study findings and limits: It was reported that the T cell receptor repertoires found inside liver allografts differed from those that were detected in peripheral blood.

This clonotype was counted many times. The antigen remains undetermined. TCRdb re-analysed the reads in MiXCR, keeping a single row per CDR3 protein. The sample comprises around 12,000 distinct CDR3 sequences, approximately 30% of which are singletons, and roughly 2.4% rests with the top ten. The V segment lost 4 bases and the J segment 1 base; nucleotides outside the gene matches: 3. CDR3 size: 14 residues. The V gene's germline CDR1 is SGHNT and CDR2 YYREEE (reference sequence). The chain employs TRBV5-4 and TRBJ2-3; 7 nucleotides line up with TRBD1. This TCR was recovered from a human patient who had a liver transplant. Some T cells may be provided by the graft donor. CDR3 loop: CASSPGQRTDTQYF. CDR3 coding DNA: TGTGCCAGCAGCCCGGGACAGCGCACAGATACGCAGTATTTT.